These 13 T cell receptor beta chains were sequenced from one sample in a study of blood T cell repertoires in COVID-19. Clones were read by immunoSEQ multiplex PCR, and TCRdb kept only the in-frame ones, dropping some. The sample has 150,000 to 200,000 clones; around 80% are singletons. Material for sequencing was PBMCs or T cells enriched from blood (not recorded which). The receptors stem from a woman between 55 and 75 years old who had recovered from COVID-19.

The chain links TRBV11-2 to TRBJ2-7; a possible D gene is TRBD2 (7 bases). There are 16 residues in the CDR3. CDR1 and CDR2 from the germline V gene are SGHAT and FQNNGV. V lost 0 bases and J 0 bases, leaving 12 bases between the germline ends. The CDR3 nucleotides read TGTGCCAGCAGCTTAGATTTGCGGGGGCCCTCCTACGAGCAGTACTTC. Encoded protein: CASSLDLRGPSYEQYF.

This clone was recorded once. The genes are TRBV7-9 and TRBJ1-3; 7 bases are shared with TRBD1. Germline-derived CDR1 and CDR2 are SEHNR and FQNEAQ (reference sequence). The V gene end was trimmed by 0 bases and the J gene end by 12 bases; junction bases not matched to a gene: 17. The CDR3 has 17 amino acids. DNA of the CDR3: TGTGCCAGCAGCTTAGCGTCTACAGGGGCCTTGAGGGGTTTCATATATTTT. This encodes CASSLASTGALRGFIYF. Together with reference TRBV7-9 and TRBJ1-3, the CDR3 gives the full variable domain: DTGVSQNPRHKITKRGQNVTFRCDPISEHNRLYWYRQTLGQGPEFLTYFQNEAQLEKSRLLSDRFSAERPKGSFSTLEIQRTEQGDSAMYLCASSLASTGALRGFIYFGEGSWLTVV.

The CDR3 loop is CASSTAGGPYEQYF. CDR3 nucleotide sequence: TGCGCCAGCAGCACCGCGGGGGGGCCCTACGAGCAGTACTTC. The chain recombines TRBV5-1 with TRBJ2-7; TRBD2 agrees at 9 bases. V lost 4 bases and J lost 2; bases outside the gene matches: 4. The CDR3 has 14 amino acids. Germline values: CDR1 SGHRS, CDR2 YFSETQ.

CDR3 coding DNA: TGTGCCAGCAGCTTAGAGCCACCGAACACTGAAGCTTTCTTT. Its protein product is CASSLEPPNTEAFF. The genes are TRBV7-2 and TRBJ1-1; D not resolved. V was cut by 1 base and J by 1 base, with 7 bases left in between. The CDR3 runs 14 residues. CDR1 and CDR2 from the germline V gene are SGHTA and FQGNSA.

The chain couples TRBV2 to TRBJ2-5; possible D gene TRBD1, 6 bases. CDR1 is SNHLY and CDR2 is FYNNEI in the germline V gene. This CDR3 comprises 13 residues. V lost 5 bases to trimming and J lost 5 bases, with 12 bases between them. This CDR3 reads CASSIQGWETQYF. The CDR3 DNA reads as TGTGCCAGCAGTATCCAGGGGTGGGAGACCCAGTACTTC. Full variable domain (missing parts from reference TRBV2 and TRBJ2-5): EPEVTQTPSHQVTQMGQEVILRCVPISNHLYFYWYRQILGQKVEFLVSFYNNEISEKSEIFDDQFSVERPDGSNFTLKIRSTKLEDSAMYFCASSIQGWETQYFGPGTRLLVL.

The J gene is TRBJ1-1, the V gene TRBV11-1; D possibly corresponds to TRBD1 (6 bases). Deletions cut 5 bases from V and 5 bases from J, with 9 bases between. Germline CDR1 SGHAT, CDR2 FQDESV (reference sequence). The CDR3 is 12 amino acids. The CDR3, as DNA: TGTGCCAGCAGCCGAACAGGGACTGAAGCTTTCTTT. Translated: CASSRTGTEAFF.

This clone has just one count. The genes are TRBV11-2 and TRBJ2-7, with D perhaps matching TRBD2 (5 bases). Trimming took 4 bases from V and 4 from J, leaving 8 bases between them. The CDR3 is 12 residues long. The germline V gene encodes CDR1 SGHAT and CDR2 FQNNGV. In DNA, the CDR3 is TGTGCCAGCAGCTCGAGCGGTTACGAGCAGTACTTC. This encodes CASSSSGYEQYF.

In DNA form, the CDR3 reads TGTGCCAGCAGCCAGGACCGGGCAGGGAACAATGAGCAGTTCTTC. Translated: CASSQDRAGNNEQFF. V usage is TRBV3-1 (or the pseudogene TRBV3-2) and J usage is TRBJ2-1; tentative D call: TRBD1 (5 bases). The CDR3 consists of 15 residues. Germline CDR1 LGHDT, CDR2 YNNKEL (reference sequence). Trimming stripped 3 bases from V and 5 bases from J, with 14 bases between.

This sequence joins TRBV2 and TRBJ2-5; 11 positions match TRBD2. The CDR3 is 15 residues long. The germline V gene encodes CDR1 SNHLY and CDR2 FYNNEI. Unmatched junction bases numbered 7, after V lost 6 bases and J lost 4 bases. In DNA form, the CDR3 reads TGTGCCAGCAGATCGGGACTAGCGGAGGCAGAGACCCAGTACTTC. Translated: CASRSGLAEAETQYF.

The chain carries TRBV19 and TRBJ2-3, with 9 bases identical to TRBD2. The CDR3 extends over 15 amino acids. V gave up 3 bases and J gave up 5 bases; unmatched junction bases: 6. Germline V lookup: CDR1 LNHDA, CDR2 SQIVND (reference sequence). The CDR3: CASSIGGGARDTQYF. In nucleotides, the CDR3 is TGTGCCAGTAGTATTGGCGGGGGGGCCAGAGATACGCAGTATTTT.

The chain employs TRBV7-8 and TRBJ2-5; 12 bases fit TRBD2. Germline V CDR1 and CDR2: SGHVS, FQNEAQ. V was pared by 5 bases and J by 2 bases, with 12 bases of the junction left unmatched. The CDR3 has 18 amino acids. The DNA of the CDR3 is TGTGCCAGCAGCCCTAGCGGGGGGGCTTTATGGAGACAAGAGACCCAGTACTTC. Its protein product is CASSPSGGALWRQETQYF.

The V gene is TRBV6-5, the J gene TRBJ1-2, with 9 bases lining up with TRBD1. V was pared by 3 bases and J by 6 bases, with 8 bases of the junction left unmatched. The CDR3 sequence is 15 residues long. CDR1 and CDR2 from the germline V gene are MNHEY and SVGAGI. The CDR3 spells CASSYNPGTGNGYTF. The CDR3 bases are TGTGCCAGCAGTTATAACCCCGGGACAGGGAATGGCTACACCTTC.

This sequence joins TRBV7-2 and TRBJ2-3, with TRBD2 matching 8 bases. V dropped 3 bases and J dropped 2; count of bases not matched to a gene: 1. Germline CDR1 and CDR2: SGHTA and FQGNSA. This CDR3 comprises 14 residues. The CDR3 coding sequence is TGTGCCAGCAGCTTTAGCGGGGTCACAGATACGCAGTATTTT. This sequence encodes CASSFSGVTDTQYF.